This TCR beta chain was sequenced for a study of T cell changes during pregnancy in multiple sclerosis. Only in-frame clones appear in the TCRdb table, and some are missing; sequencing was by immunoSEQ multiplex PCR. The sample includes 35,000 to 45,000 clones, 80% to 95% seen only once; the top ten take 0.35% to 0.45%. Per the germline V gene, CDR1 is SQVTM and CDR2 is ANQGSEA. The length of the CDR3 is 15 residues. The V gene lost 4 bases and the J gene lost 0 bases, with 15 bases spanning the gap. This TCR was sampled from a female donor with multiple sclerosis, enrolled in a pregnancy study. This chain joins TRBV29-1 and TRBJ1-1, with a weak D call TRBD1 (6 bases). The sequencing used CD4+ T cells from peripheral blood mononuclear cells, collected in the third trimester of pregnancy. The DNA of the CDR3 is TGCAGCGTTGTCGCAGGGAAGGGGGTGAACACTGAAGCTTTCTTT. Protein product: CSVVAGKGVNTEAFF.